This T cell receptor (beta chain) was profiled in a study of T-cell memory formation after mild COVID-19. The CDR3 sequence is 10 residues long. CDR1 is KGHDR, CDR2 SFDVKD, per germline. Study results and caveats: For second-wave clones that peaked at day 37, SARS-CoV-2 specificity went unverified. CD4+ bias marked clones expanding day 15 to 37, unlike balanced contracting clones.

5'RACE, which relied on constant-segment primers, yielded TCR alpha and TCR beta cDNA libraries carrying sample barcodes and UMIs. TCRdb re-derived calls from the 5' RACE reads in MiXCR, one entry per CDR3 protein. The sample lists about 410,000 distinct CDR3 sequences; 20% to 30% were seen once. Regarding this clonotype: Antigen unknown. The junction and the germline gene differ at one end; a read error may be behind it.

Sequences were obtained from PBMCs or a T cell subset sorted from them (not recorded which). The rearrangement uses TRBV24-1 and TRBJ2-7; possibly TRBD1 or TRBD2 for D (5 bases each). This clonotype originated in an adult woman who had mild COVID-19 (a few samples of this study predate the infection). Cell type and time point are not known. The CDR3 sequence: CATSGGEQYF. The CDR3 DNA reads as TGTGCCACAAGTGGGGGCGAGCAGTACTTC.